This TCR beta chain is drawn from a study of blood T cell repertoires in COVID-19. Study as a whole: COVID-19 samples, acute and convalescent, were from the United States, Italy and Spain. In each case, the material was cDNA or gDNA derived from T cells, B-cell-depleted T cells, or PBMCs.

This clone was found a few times. The junction had 7 bases not matched to a gene; V was cut back by 2 bases and J by 7 bases. CDR3 length equals 15 residues. Germline V gene lookup returns CDR1 MGHRA and CDR2 YSYEKL. As processed by the authors: Amplifying reference gene primers gave estimates of nucleated cell counts. The repertoire was sequenced with immunoSEQ multiplex PCR; TCRdb's copy has only in-frame clones and lacks some. Clonal size and the V and J genes are those of that table, whereas D and trimming came from the DNA. The sample records about 210,000 clones, around three quarters being singletons.

What was sequenced was peripheral blood. This chain joins TRBV4-1 and TRBJ1-4, with 7 positions matching TRBD1. The origin of this receptor is a woman in her seventies with acute or convalescent COVID-19. The CDR3 region has the DNA TGCGCCAGCAGCCAACCAGACAGGGTCTCTGAAAAACTGTTTTTT. Protein sequence: CASSQPDRVSEKLFF.